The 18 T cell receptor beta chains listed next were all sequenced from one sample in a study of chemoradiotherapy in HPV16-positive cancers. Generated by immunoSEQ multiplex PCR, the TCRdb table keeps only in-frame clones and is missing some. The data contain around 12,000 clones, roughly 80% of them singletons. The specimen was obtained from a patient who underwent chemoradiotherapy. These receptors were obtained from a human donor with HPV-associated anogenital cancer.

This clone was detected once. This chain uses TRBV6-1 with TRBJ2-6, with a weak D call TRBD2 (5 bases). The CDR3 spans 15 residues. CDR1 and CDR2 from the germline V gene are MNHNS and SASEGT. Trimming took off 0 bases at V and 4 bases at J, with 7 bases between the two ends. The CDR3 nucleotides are TGTGCCAGCAGTGAAGCGACTACCGGGGCCAACGTCCTGACTTTC. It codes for CASSEATTGANVLTF.

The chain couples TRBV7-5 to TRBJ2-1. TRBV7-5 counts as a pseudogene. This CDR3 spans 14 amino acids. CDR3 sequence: CARSLVGFLNEQFF. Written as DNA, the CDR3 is TGTGCCAGAAGCTTAGTAGGGTTTCTTAATGAGCAGTTCTTC.

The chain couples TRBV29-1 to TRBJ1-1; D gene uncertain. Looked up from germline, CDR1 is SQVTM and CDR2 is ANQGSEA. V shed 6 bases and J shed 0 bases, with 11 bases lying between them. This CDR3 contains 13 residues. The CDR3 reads CSVEQFVNTEAFF. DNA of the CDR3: TGCAGCGTAGAACAGTTTGTGAACACTGAAGCTTTCTTT.

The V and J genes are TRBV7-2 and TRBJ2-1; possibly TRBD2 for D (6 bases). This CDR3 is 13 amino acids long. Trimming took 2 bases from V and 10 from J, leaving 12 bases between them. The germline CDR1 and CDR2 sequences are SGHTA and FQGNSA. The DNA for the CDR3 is TGTGCCAGCAGCTTAAACGGGGGAGCCGAGCAGTTCTTC. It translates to CASSLNGGAEQFF.

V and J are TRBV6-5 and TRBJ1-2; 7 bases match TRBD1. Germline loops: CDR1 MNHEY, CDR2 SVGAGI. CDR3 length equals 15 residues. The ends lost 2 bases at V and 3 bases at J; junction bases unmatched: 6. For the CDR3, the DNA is TGTGCCAGCAGTTACCGGGACAGAGGAGACTATGGCTACACCTTC. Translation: CASSYRDRGDYGYTF.

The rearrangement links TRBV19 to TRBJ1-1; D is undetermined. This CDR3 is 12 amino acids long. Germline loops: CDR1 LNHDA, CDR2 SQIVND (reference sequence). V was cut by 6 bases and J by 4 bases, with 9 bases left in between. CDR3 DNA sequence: TGTGCCAGTAGAGAAAGCAGCACTGAAGCTTTCTTT. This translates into CASRESSTEAFF. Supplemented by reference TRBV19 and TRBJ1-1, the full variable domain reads DGGITQSPKYLFRKEGQNVTLSCEQNLNHDAMYWYRQDPGQGLRLIYYSQIVNDFQKGDIAEGYSVSREKKESFPLTVTSAQKNPTAFYLCASRESSTEAFFGQGTRLTVV.

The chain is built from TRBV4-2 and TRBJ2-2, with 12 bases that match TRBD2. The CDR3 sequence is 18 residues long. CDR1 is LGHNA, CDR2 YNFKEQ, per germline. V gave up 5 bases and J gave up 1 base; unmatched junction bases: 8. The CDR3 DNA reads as TGTGCCAGCAGCTCGACTAGCGGGGGTCTCGTGAACACCGGGGAGCTGTTTTTT. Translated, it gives CASSSTSGGLVNTGELFF.

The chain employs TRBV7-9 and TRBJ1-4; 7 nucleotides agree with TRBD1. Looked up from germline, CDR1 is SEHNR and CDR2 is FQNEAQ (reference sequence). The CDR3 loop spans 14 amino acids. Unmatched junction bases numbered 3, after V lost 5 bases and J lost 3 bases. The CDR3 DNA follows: TGTGCCAGCAGCGAGACAGGGTCTAATGAAAAACTGTTTTTT. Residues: CASSETGSNEKLFF.

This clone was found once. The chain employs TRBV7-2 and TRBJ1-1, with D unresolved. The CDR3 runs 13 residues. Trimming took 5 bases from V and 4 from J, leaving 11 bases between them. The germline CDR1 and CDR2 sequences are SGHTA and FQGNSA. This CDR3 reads CASSQTRVTEAFF. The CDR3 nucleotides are TGTGCCAGCAGCCAAACTCGGGTCACTGAAGCTTTCTTT.

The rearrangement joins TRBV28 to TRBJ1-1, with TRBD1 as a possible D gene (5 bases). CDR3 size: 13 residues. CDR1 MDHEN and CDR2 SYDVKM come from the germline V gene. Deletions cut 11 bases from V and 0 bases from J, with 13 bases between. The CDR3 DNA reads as TGTGCCTCCCGGGGCCTCATGAACACTGAAGCTTTCTTT. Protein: CASRGLMNTEAFF.

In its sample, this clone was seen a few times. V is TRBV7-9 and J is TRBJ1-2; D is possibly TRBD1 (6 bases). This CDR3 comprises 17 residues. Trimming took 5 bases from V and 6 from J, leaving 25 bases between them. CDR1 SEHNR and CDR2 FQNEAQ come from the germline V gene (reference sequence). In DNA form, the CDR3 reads TGTGCCAGCAGCCCCTTGGACAGTTTTGATCTTATTGATGGCTACACCTTC. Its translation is CASSPLDSFDLIDGYTF.

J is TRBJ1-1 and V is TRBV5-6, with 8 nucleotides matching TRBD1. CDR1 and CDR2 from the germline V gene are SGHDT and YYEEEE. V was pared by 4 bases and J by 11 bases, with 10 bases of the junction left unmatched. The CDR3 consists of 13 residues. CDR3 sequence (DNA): TGTGCCAGCAGCCCCCGGACAGGGAGGCTTGCTTTCTTT. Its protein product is CASSPRTGRLAFF.

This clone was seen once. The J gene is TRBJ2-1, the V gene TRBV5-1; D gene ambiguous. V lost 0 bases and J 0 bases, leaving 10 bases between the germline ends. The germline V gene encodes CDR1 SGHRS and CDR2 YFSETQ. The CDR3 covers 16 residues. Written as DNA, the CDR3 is TGCGCCAGCAGCTTGGAGCTCAAAAGCTCCTACAATGAGCAGTTCTTC. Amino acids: CASSLELKSSYNEQFF.

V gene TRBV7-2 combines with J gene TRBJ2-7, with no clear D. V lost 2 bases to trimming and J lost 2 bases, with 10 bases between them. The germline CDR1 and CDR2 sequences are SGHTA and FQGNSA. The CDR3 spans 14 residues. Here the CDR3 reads CASSLSVTAYEQYF. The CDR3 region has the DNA TGTGCCAGCAGCTTAAGCGTGACTGCCTACGAGCAGTACTTC.

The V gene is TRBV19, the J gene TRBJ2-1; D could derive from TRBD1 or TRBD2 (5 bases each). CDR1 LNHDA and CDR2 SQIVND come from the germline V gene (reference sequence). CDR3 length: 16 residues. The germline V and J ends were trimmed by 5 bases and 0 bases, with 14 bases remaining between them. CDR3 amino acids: CASSPRDGHSYNEQFF. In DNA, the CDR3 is TGTGCCAGTAGTCCGAGGGACGGTCACTCCTACAATGAGCAGTTCTTC.

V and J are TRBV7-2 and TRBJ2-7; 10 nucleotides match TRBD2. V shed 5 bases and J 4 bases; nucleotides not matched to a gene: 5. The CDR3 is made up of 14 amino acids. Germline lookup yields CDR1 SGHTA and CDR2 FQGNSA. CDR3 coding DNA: TGTGCCAGCAGCCGTAGCGGGGGGACGTACGAGCAGTACTTC. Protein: CASSRSGGTYEQYF.

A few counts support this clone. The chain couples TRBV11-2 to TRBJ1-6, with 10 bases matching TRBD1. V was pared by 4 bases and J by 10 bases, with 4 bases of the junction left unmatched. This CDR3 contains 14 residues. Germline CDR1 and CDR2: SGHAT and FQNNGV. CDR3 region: CASSSGTGVSPLHF. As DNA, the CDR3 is TGTGCCAGCAGCTCCGGGACAGGGGTGTCACCCCTCCACTTT.

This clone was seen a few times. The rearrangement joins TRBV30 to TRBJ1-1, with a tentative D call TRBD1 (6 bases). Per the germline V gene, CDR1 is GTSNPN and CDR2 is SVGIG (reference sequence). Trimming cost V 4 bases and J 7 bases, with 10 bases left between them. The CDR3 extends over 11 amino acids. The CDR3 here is CAWIQGLEAFF. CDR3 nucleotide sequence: TGTGCCTGGATACAGGGACTTGAAGCTTTCTTT. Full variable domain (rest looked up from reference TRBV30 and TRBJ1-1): SQTIHQWPATLVQPVGSPLSLECTVEGTSNPNLYWYRQAAGRGLQLLFYSVGIGQISSEVPQNLSASRPQDRQFILSSKKLLLSDSGFYLCAWIQGLEAFFGQGTRLTVV.